These T cell receptor beta chains were read from a single sample in a study of long-term antiretroviral therapy in people with HIV. Here immunoSEQ multiplex PCR was the method, and the copy in TCRdb shows in-frame clones only, minus some. The sample has about 27,000 clones; about 81% are singletons. This specimen consisted of unsorted PBMCs, obtained 2.9 years after starting antiretroviral therapy. Receptors originate from a man aged 50 to 60 with HIV. CDR3s include the opening cysteine and the closing phenylalanine or tryptophan. A D gene is named only where the DNA matches it firmly. Size is stated for part of the rows, as once, few or many counts, or as a class when the clone is expanded.

>TRBJ2-5|TRBV5-1|NA|NA
CASIPTPRGREETQYF
TGCGCCAGCATCCCCACACCGAGGGGTCGGGAAGAGACCCAGTACTTC
>TRBJ1-2|TRBV5-4|NA|NA
CASRFSGPVGGYGYTF
TGTGCCAGCAGGTTCTCCGGGCCGGTCGGGGGCTATGGCTACACCTTC
>TRBJ2-7|TRBV9|NA|TRBD1
CASSRDSNYEQYF
TGTGCCAGCAGCCGGGACAGTAACTACGAGCAGTACTTC
>TRBJ2-5|TRBV6-5|NA|NA
CASSYDPETQYF
TGTGCCAGCAGTTATGATCCGGAGACCCAGTACTTC
>TRBJ2-2|TRBV5-4|NA|TRBD1
CASSGTGFTGELFF
TGTGCCAGCTCCGGGACAGGCTTCACCGGGGAGCTGTTTTTT
>TRBJ2-2|TRBV6-5|NA|TRBD1
CASRNTGVENGELFF
TGTGCCAGCAGGAATACAGGGGTTGAGAACGGGGAGCTGTTTTTT
>TRBJ1-1|TRBV4-1|few|NA
CASSQLTPMNTEAFF
TGCGCCAGCAGCCAATTGACACCGATGAACACTGAAGCTTTCTTT
>TRBJ2-1|TRBV5-6|NA|NA
CASSLGASGTKSYNEQFF
TGTGCCAGCAGCTTGGGCGCCTCCGGGACAAAAAGTTACAATGAGCAGTTCTTC
>TRBJ1-3|TRBV9|NA|NA
CASSGRDQDTIYF
TGTGCCAGCAGCGGACGGGATCAGGACACCATATATTTT
>TRBJ1-3|TRBV7-6|few|TRBD1
CASSQDRGPGNTIYF
TGTGCCAGCAGCCAAGACAGGGGGCCTGGAAACACCATATATTTT
>TRBJ2-7|TRBV9|NA|TRBD1
CASSSGTGGYEQYF
TGTGCCAGCAGTTCCGGGACAGGGGGCTACGAGCAGTACTTC
>TRBJ2-5|TRBV5-1|NA|TRBD2
CASSLANLAGGNQETQYF
TGCGCCAGCAGCTTGGCCAACCTAGCGGGGGGGAACCAAGAGACCCAGTACTTC
>TRBJ2-1|TRBV10-3|NA|TRBD2
CAISGTSKYEQFF
TGTGCCATCAGCGGGACTAGCAAGTATGAGCAGTTCTTC
>TRBJ1-2|TRBV15|NA|NA
CATSREAGYYGYTF
TGTGCCACCAGCAGAGAAGCGGGATACTATGGCTACACCTTC
>TRBJ2-7|TRBV9|few|NA
CASSGGPAYEQYF
TGTGCCAGCAGCGGGGGGCCCGCCTACGAGCAGTACTTC
>TRBJ1-1|TRBV2|NA|NA
CASRYRTNTEAFF
TGTGCCAGCAGGTATAGAACTAACACTGAAGCTTTCTTT
>TRBJ2-5|TRBV28|NA|NA
CASSPWRSGAGRRGETQYF
TGTGCCAGCAGTCCGTGGAGGAGTGGCGCGGGGCGCCGAGGAGAGACCCAGTACTTC
>TRBJ2-2|TRBV4-3|NA|TRBD1
CASSQEGQGETGELFF
TGCGCCAGCAGCCAAGAAGGTCAGGGGGAGACCGGGGAGCTGTTTTTT